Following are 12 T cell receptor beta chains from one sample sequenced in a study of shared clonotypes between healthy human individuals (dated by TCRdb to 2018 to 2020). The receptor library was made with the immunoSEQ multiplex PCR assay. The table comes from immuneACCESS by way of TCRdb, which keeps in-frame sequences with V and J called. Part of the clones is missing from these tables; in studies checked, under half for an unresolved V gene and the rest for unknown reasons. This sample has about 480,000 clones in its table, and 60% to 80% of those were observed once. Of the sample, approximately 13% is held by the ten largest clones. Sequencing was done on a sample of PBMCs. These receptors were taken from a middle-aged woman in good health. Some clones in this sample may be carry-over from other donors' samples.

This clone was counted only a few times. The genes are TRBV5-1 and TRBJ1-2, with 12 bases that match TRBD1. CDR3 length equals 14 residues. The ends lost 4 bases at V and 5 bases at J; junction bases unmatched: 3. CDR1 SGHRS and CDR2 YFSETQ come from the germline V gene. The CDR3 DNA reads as TGCGCCAGCAGCCCGGGACAGGGGGCGTATGGCTACACCTTC. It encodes CASSPGQGAYGYTF.

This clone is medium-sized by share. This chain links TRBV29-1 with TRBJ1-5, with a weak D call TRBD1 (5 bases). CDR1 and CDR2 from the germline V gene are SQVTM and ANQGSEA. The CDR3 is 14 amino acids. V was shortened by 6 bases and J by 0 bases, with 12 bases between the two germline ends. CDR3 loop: CSVATDISNQPQHF. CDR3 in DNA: TGCAGCGTAGCCACGGACATTAGCAATCAGCCCCAGCATTTT.

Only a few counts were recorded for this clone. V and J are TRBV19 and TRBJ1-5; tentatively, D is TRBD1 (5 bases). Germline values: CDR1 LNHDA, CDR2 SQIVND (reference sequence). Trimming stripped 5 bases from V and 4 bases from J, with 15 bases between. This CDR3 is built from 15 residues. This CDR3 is CASSSIGAQNQPQHF. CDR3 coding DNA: TGTGCCAGTAGTTCGATTGGGGCGCAAAATCAGCCCCAGCATTTT.

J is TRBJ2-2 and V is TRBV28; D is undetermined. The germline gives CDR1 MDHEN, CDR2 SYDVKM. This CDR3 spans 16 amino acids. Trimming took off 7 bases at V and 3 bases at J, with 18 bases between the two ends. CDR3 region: CASTLRGLGDTGELFF. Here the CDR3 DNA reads TGTGCCAGCACTCTCCGAGGCCTAGGCGACACCGGGGAGCTGTTTTTT.

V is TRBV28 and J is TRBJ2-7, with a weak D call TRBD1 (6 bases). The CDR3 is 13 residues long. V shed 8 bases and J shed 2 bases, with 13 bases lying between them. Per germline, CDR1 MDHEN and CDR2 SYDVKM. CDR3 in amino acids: CASAVGTTYEQYF. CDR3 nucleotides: TGTGCCAGCGCAGTTGGGACAACCTACGAGCAGTACTTC.

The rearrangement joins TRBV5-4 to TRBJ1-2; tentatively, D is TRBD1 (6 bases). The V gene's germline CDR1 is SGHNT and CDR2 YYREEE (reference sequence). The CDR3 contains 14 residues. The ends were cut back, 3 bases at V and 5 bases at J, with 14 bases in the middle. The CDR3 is CASSSRDTPYGYTF. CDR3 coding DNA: TGTGCCAGCAGCTCCCGGGACACACCTTATGGCTACACCTTC.

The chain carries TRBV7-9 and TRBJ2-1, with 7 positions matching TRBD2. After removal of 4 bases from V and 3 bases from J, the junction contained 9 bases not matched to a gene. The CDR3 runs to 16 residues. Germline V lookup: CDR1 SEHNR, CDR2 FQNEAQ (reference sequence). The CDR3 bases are TGTGCCAGCAGCTCCTCGACTAGCAGAAACTACAATGAGCAGTTCTTC. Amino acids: CASSSSTSRNYNEQFF.

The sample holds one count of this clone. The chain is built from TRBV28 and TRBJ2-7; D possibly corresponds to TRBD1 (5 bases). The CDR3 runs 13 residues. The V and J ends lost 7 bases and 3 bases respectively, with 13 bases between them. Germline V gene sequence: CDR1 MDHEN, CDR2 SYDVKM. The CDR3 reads CASKGAPLYEQYF. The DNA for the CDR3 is TGTGCCAGCAAAGGGGCCCCCCTCTACGAGCAGTACTTC.

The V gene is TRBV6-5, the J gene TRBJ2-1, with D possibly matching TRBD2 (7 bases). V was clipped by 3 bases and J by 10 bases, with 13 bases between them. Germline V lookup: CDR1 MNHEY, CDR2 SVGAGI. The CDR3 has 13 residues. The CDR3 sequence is CASSYSGGLEQFF. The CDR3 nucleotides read TGTGCCAGCAGTTATTCGGGGGGCCTAGAGCAGTTCTTC.

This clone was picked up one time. The CDR3 reads CASSLAGDYGYTF. CDR3 DNA: TGTGCCAGCAGCTTAGCAGGAGACTATGGCTACACCTTC. This chain uses TRBV7-2 with TRBJ1-2, with unresolved D. Trimming cost V 0 bases and J 3 bases, with 5 bases left between them. This CDR3 spans 13 amino acids. Germline CDR1 reads SGHTA; CDR2 reads FQGNSA.

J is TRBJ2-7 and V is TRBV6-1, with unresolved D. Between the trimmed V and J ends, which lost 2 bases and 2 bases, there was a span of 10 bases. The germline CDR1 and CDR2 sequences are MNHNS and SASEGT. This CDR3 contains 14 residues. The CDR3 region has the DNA TGTGCCAGCAGTGAATTTAGCCTAACCTACGAGCAGTACTTC. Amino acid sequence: CASSEFSLTYEQYF.

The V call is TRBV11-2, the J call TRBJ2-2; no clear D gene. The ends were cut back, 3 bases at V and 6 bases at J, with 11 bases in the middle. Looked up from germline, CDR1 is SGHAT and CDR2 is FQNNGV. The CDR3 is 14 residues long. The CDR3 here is CASSFRLPAGELFF. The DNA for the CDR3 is TGTGCCAGCAGCTTTAGGTTGCCCGCCGGGGAGCTGTTTTTT.